This TCR beta chain was sequenced for a study of T cell repertoires in cytomegalovirus infection. General study points: The ex vivo response was dominated by HLA-C-restricted CMV-specific TCR beta clonotypes.

This clonotype appeared many times. Its antigen is still unknown. TCRdb re-called the reads with MiXCR, one entry per CDR3 protein. The data hold fewer than 550,000 distinct CDR3 sequences, with roughly a third observed a single time. The TCR sequence derives from a human donor in good health (CMV status not recorded). Some clones in this sample may be carry-over from other donors' samples. Sequencing input: PBMCs.

CDR3 loop: CASRGDSNQPQHF. The CDR3 DNA is TGTGCCAGCAGGGGAGATAGCAATCAGCCCCAGCATTTT. The gene calls are TRBV7-8 and TRBJ1-5; D remains unclear. Germline CDR1 and CDR2: SGHVS and FQNEAQ. This CDR3 has 13 amino acids. Trimming left V 6 bases short and J 0 bases short, with 6 bases between.